The 10 T cell receptor beta chains in this list originate from one sample, sequenced in a study of blood T cell repertoires in COVID-19. Using immunoSEQ multiplex PCR, the repertoire was profiled, and TCRdb retains in-frame clones only, with some absent. Of a few hundred thousand clones listed, approximately 89% are singletons. The sample taken for sequencing was PBMCs or T cells enriched from blood (not recorded which). Receptors were obtained from a woman aged 25 to 45 who had recovered from COVID-19.

This clone occurred once. This chain joins TRBV2 and TRBJ2-5, with 12 bases matching TRBD2. The CDR3 sequence is 19 residues long. V trimming: 0 bases; J trimming: 4 bases; junction bases outside the gene matches: 12. Germline CDR1 is SNHLY and CDR2 is FYNNEI. Here the CDR3 reads CASSEALGSSGGAPETQYF. The CDR3 bases are TGTGCCAGCAGTGAAGCGCTTGGGTCTAGCGGGGGGGCCCCAGAGACCCAGTACTTC.

The rearrangement uses TRBV7-3 and TRBJ1-1, with D possibly TRBD1 on 5 matching bases. Looked up from germline, CDR1 is SGHTA and CDR2 is FQGTGA. CDR3 size: 15 residues. V shed 5 bases and J shed 0 bases, with 13 bases lying between them. The CDR3 sequence is CASSPTRGLNTEAFF. In DNA, the CDR3 is TGTGCCAGCAGCCCGACAAGGGGCCTGAACACTGAAGCTTTCTTT.

The chain is built from TRBV18 and TRBJ1-1; a weak D match, TRBD1 (6 bases). The V end was cut by 3 bases, the J end by 1 base, with 18 bases between. The length of the CDR3 is 17 residues. From germline, CDR1 is KGHSH and CDR2 LQKENI. The DNA for the CDR3 is TGTGCCAGCTCACCTTTACGGGGGGCTGGGGGGAACACTGAAGCTTTCTTT. It translates to CASSPLRGAGGNTEAFF.

The rearrangement joins TRBV2 to TRBJ1-2; tentatively, D is TRBD1 (5 bases). CDR1 and CDR2 (germline): SNHLY, FYNNEI. The CDR3 is 12 residues long. Trimming stripped 4 bases from V and 4 bases from J, with 7 bases between. CDR3 loop: CASSARGYGYTF. The CDR3, as DNA: TGTGCCAGCAGTGCTAGGGGCTATGGCTACACCTTC. The whole variable domain, filled in from reference TRBV2 and TRBJ1-2, reads EPEVTQTPSHQVTQMGQEVILRCVPISNHLYFYWYRQILGQKVEFLVSFYNNEISEKSEIFDDQFSVERPDGSNFTLKIRSTKLEDSAMYFCASSARGYGYTFGSGTRLTVV.

The rearrangement joins TRBV19 to TRBJ2-3; 8 bases agree with TRBD2. The CDR3 has 13 amino acids. V dropped 8 bases and J dropped 6; count of bases not matched to a gene: 7. Germline V gene lookup returns CDR1 LNHDA and CDR2 SQIVND (reference sequence). For the CDR3, the DNA is TGTGCCAGTGCACGGGGGGGCGCTGATACGCAGTATTTT. Translation gives CASARGGADTQYF.

V and J are TRBV6-5 and TRBJ2-2; D unclear. The V gene lost 7 bases and the J gene lost 6 bases, with 9 bases spanning the gap. Germline V CDR1 and CDR2: MNHEY, SVGAGI. This CDR3 has 12 amino acids. The CDR3 DNA reads as TGTGCCAGCACCGGTCAGGCCGGGGAGCTGTTTTTT. Translating it yields CASTGQAGELFF.

The chain is built from TRBV20-1 and TRBJ1-1; D gene unclear. The CDR3 is 12 amino acids. V lost 3 bases and J 3 bases, leaving 8 bases between the germline ends. Germline V CDR1 and CDR2: DFQATT, SNEGSKA (reference sequence). The CDR3 sequence: CSASVGDTEAFF. In DNA form, the CDR3 reads TGCAGTGCTAGTGTGGGAGACACTGAAGCTTTCTTT.

The V and J genes are TRBV18 and TRBJ1-6; 7 positions match TRBD1. The junction had 8 bases not matched to a gene; V was cut back by 3 bases and J by 9 bases. The CDR3 has 15 amino acids. Germline values: CDR1 KGHSH, CDR2 LQKENI. CDR3 residues: CASSPIQGVGSPLHF. CDR3 sequence (DNA): TGTGCCAGCTCACCGATCCAGGGGGTCGGTTCACCCCTCCACTTT. Using reference TRBV18 and TRBJ1-6 for the parts outside the CDR3, the full variable domain is NAGVMQNPRHLVRRRGQEARLRCSPMKGHSHVYWYRQLPEEGLKFMVYLQKENIIDESGMPKERFSAEFPKEGPSILRIQQVVRGDSAAYFCASSPIQGVGSPLHFGNGTRLTVT.

This sequence joins TRBV30 and TRBJ1-2, with TRBD1 matching over 10 bases. The germline gives CDR1 GTSNPN, CDR2 SVGIG (reference sequence). CDR3 size: 13 residues. V gave up 3 bases and J gave up 6 bases; unmatched junction bases: 4. The CDR3 region is CAWRGQGVDGYTF. The CDR3 DNA sequence: TGTGCCTGGAGAGGACAGGGGGTCGATGGCTACACCTTC.

CDR3 sequence: CTSSQAVPWTSGSNTDTQYF. The CDR3 coding sequence is TGCACCAGCAGCCAAGCGGTACCCTGGACTAGCGGGAGTAACACAGATACGCAGTATTTT. The V call is TRBV1, the J call TRBJ2-3; the table's D call, TRBD2, was not checked against the DNA. TRBV1 counts as a pseudogene. The CDR3 sequence is 20 residues long.